The rows below give T cell receptor beta chains drawn from one sample of a study of PD-1 blockade in classical Hodgkin lymphoma. Data came from immunoSEQ multiplex PCR; TCRdb stores just in-frame clones and leaves some out. The data hold under 95,000 clones, with over 90% observed a single time. The specimen was peripheral blood mononuclear cells (PBMCs), collected before the second cycle of nivolumab. The receptors here all came from a human donor with classical Hodgkin lymphoma. Each CDR3 is given with its conserved first and last residue. The D gene is left open where the match is weak. Clone size appears in some rows only: once, few, many, or a class for an expanded clone.

D gene,V gene,CDR3 length,J gene,clone size,CDR3 protein,CDR3 DNA
-,TRBV7-9,13,TRBJ1-1,once,CASSLEWVREAFF,TGTGCCAGCAGCTTAGAATGGGTTCGAGAAGCTTTCTTT
-,TRBV19,14,TRBJ1-4,once,CASRATATNEKLFF,TGTGCCAGTAGGGCGACAGCAACTAATGAAAAACTGTTTTTT
-,TRBV2,11,TRBJ1-1,-,CASRSNRAAFF,TGTGCCAGCAGATCGAACAGGGCGGCTTTCTTT
TRBD1,TRBV10-1,16,TRBJ2-5,-,CASSEDGTGSRETQYF,TGCGCCAGCAGTGAAGATGGGACAGGCTCACGAGAGACCCAGTACTTC
-,TRBV18,14,TRBJ1-5,once,CASSPRGRDQPQHF,TGTGCCAGCTCACCCAGGGGACGGGATCAGCCCCAGCATTTT
TRBD1,TRBV2,12,TRBJ2-1,-,CAKQDRYNEQFF,TGTGCCAAGCAGGACAGGTACAATGAGCAGTTCTTC
-,TRBV7-9,13,TRBJ2-3,-,CASRVRGTDTQYF,TGTGCCAGCAGAGTTCGGGGCACAGATACGCAGTATTTT
-,TRBV2,13,TRBJ1-1,-,CASPGAADTEAFF,TGTGCCAGCCCCGGGGCGGCGGACACTGAAGCTTTCTTT
TRBD1,TRBV5-6,15,TRBJ2-7,once,CASSPGQGAGYEQYF,TGTGCCAGCAGCCCCGGACAGGGGGCAGGTTACGAGCAGTACTTC
-,TRBV7-6,15,TRBJ1-4,-,CASSLVDATNEKLFF,TGTGCCAGCAGCTTAGTTGATGCAACTAATGAAAAACTGTTTTTT
-,TRBV28,14,TRBJ1-6,-,CASSFAGDNSPLHF,TGTGCCAGCAGTTTTGCAGGGGATAATTCACCCCTCCACTTT
TRBD1,TRBV5-6,13,TRBJ1-2,-,CASSQGDGLGYTF,TGTGCCAGCAGCCAGGGGGATGGACTTGGCTACACCTTC
-,TRBV12-2,12,TRBJ1-2,-,CASRLTFGVYTF,TGTGCAAGTCGCTTAACGTTTGGCGTCTACACCTTC
-,TRBV6-1,15,TRBJ1-1,-,CASSEQILRNTEAFF,TGTGCCAGCAGTGAACAAATTTTAAGGAACACTGAAGCTTTCTTT
-,TRBV6-6,13,TRBJ1-1,-,CASKRVMNTEAFF,TGTGCCAGCAAGAGGGTCATGAACACTGAAGCTTTCTTT
TRBD1,TRBV11-2,16,TRBJ2-1,-,CASSRLDRGIYNEQFF,TGTGCCAGCAGCCGACTTGACAGGGGGATTTACAATGAGCAGTTCTTC
-,TRBV30,12,TRBJ1-1,-,CAWRGQNTEAFF,TGTGCCTGGAGGGGTCAGAACACTGAAGCTTTCTTT
-,TRBV5-6,12,TRBJ1-2,few,CASSLIPTGYTF,TGTGCCAGCAGCTTGATTCCGACGGGCTACACCTTC
-,TRBV5-4,13,TRBJ1-2,-,CASSLPPGGGYTF,TGTGCCAGCAGCTTGCCCCCGGGTGGTGGCTACACCTTC
-,TRBV5-8,13,TRBJ2-2,-,CASSPWLAGELFF,TGTGCCAGCAGCCCGTGGTTGGCCGGGGAGCTGTTTTTT
-,TRBV5-1,13,TRBJ2-5,-,CASSPRTQQYQYF,TGCGCCAGCAGCCCTCGTACCCAGCAGTACCAGTACTTC
-,TRBV28,14,TRBJ1-2,-,CASQRTELFYGYTF,TGTGCCAGCCAGCGGACAGAACTATTCTATGGCTACACCTTC
-,TRBV28,14,TRBJ1-5,once,CASTSDHRNQPQHF,TGTGCCAGCACATCCGACCACAGGAACCAGCCCCAGCATTTT
-,TRBV5-4,13,TRBJ2-1,-,CASSSPWAREQFF,TGTGCCAGCAGCAGTCCGTGGGCGCGGGAGCAGTTCTTC
TRBD2,TRBV29-1,17,TRBJ2-1,-,CSVPLAGGASSYNEQFF,TGCAGCGTCCCACTGGCGGGAGGTGCGAGCTCCTACAATGAGCAGTTCTTC
TRBD1,TRBV10-3,17,TRBJ1-5,-,CAISARGGRLGNQPQHF,TGTGCCATCAGTGCCAGGGGGGGGCGGCTGGGCAATCAGCCCCAGCATTTT
-,TRBV28,14,TRBJ2-7,-,CASRGPGELYEQYF,TGTGCCAGCCGAGGACCGGGGGAGTTATACGAGCAGTACTTC
TRBD2,TRBV9,19,TRBJ2-6,-,CASSEGTSGRVLRGNVLTF,TGTGCCAGCAGCGAGGGGACTAGCGGGAGAGTCCTCCGAGGGAACGTCCTGACTTTC